Following are 20 T cell receptor beta chains from one sample sequenced in a study of CD8 T cells in Susac syndrome. RNA amounts of roughly 0.45 to 1 ug underwent reverse transcription with random hexamers. Each CDR3 protein gets one entry after TCRdb re-called the immunoSEQ multiplex PCR reads with MiXCR. This table holds 200,000 or so distinct CDR3 sequences, roughly 95% found once. What was sequenced was CD4+ T cells from PBMCs. Every receptor here comes from a human donor with multiple sclerosis.

This chain connects TRBV20-1 to TRBJ2-3, with TRBD2 matching 10 bases. After removal of 6 bases from V and 1 base from J, the junction contained 13 bases not matched to a gene. Germline CDR1 is DFQATT and CDR2 is SNEGSKA (reference sequence). This CDR3 is 17 amino acids long. CDR3 sequence reads: CSASRGSGGLGTDTQYF. CDR3 DNA: TGCAGTGCCTCCCGGGGTAGCGGGGGGTTAGGCACAGATACGCAGTATTTT.

J is TRBJ1-2 and V is TRBV29-1; the D is unclear. Germline V CDR1 and CDR2: SQVTM, ANQGSEA. V was clipped by 4 bases and J by 6 bases, with 15 bases between them. This CDR3 has 13 amino acids. The CDR3 DNA is TGCAGCGTTGGTAGCGGGGTTAAACATGGCTACACCTTC. Protein sequence: CSVGSGVKHGYTF.

V gene TRBV24-1 combines with J gene TRBJ1-2; D might be TRBD1 (5 bases). CDR1 KGHDR and CDR2 SFDVKD come from the germline V gene. The CDR3 has 15 residues. V lost 2 bases and J 6 bases, leaving 15 bases between the germline ends. The DNA of the CDR3 is TGTGCCACCAGTGATTCGGGCACAGGAGGCCATGGCTACACCTTC. The encoded protein is CATSDSGTGGHGYTF.

This sequence joins TRBV5-1 and TRBJ2-7; TRBD2 matches 7 bases. The CDR3 has 15 residues. The junction had 7 bases not matched to a gene; V was cut back by 0 bases and J by 4 bases. From germline, CDR1 is SGHRS and CDR2 YFSETQ. The chain's CDR3 is CASSLGSGSWYEQYF. The DNA of the CDR3 is TGCGCCAGCAGCTTGGGTAGCGGGTCTTGGTACGAGCAGTACTTC.

V usage is TRBV14 and J usage is TRBJ2-6; D ambiguous. From germline, CDR1 is SGHDN and CDR2 FVKESK. This CDR3 spans 18 amino acids. V was trimmed by 0 bases and J by 0 bases, leaving 12 bases between them. CDR3: CASSQDPPGNSGANVLTF. CDR3 DNA sequence: TGTGCCAGCAGCCAAGACCCACCAGGAAACTCTGGGGCCAACGTCCTGACTTTC. The full variable domain, its missing parts supplied by reference TRBV14 and TRBJ2-6, is EAGVTQFPSHSVIEKGQTVTLRCDPISGHDNLYWYRRVMGKEIKFLLHFVKESKQDESGMPNNRFLAERTGGTYSTLKVQPAELEDSGVYFCASSQDPPGNSGANVLTFGAGSRLTVL.

With respect to this clonotype: The junction differs from germline at one of its ends, possibly a read error. The chain combines TRBV15 with TRBJ2-4, with 7 bases matching TRBD1. In germline, CDR1 is LNHNV, CDR2 YYDKDF (reference sequence). This CDR3 region has 13 residues. The CDR3 DNA is TGTGCCACCAGCAGAGATGGCCGGGACAGTCGCCAATTC. Protein: CATSRDGRDSRQF.

The chain links TRBV14 to TRBJ2-6, with D perhaps matching TRBD1 (5 bases). The CDR3 is made up of 16 amino acids. V was trimmed by 6 bases and J by 5 bases, leaving 17 bases between them. Germline CDR1 reads SGHDN; CDR2 reads FVKESK. CDR3 amino acids: CASSGARARWANVLTF. The CDR3 DNA sequence: TGTGCCAGCAGTGGGGCCCGGGCAAGGTGGGCCAACGTCCTGACTTTC. The variable domain in full, completed from reference TRBV14 and TRBJ2-6, reads EAGVTQFPSHSVIEKGQTVTLRCDPISGHDNLYWYRRVMGKEIKFLLHFVKESKQDESGMPNNRFLAERTGGTYSTLKVQPAELEDSGVYFCASSGARARWANVLTFGAGSRLTVL.

This chain joins TRBV20-1 and TRBJ2-7; tentatively, D is TRBD2 (6 bases). Germline V gene lookup returns CDR1 DFQATT and CDR2 SNEGSKA (reference sequence). Trimming took off 0 bases at V and 2 bases at J, with 11 bases between the two ends. The CDR3 consists of 14 residues. CDR3: CSARDLTSPYEQYF. The CDR3 DNA sequence: TGCAGTGCTAGAGATCTCACTAGCCCCTACGAGCAGTACTTC.

The CDR3 nucleotides are TGTGCCAGCAGTTACTCCGTCGCGTTCAGCACAGATACGCAGTATTTT. This codes for CASSYSVAFSTDTQYF. This chain connects TRBV6-5 to TRBJ2-3, with D unresolved. V lost 0 bases and J lost 0, with 10 bases in between. Germline V gene lookup returns CDR1 MNHEY and CDR2 SVGAGI. The CDR3 totals 16 residues.

V usage is TRBV18 and J usage is TRBJ1-1, with D tentatively TRBD1 (5 bases). This CDR3 region has 14 residues. V lost 3 bases and J 2 bases, leaving 10 bases between the germline ends. Per the germline V gene, CDR1 is KGHSH and CDR2 is LQKENI. CDR3 bases: TGTGCCAGCTCACCGCTCGGGGGAAACACTGAAGCTTTCTTT. It translates to CASSPLGGNTEAFF.

J is TRBJ1-4 and V is TRBV7-9; maybe TRBD1 (5 bases). Germline CDR1 reads SEHNR; CDR2 reads FQNEAQ (reference sequence). With 0 bases removed from V and 7 bases from J, the gap between germline ends came to 12 bases. There are 15 residues in the CDR3. CDR3 nucleotides: TGTGCCAGCAGCTTAGCGGGCAGGGCCGTTGAAAAACTGTTTTTT. The encoded protein is CASSLAGRAVEKLFF. The full variable domain, its missing parts supplied by reference TRBV7-9 and TRBJ1-4, is DTGVSQNPRHKITKRGQNVTFRCDPISEHNRLYWYRQTLGQGPEFLTYFQNEAQLEKSRLLSDRFSAERPKGSFSTLEIQRTEQGDSAMYLCASSLAGRAVEKLFFGSGTQLSVL.

The chain joins TRBV20-1 to TRBJ2-5; a possible D gene is TRBD2 (5 bases). Per germline, CDR1 DFQATT and CDR2 SNEGSKA (reference sequence). V shed 4 bases and J shed 2 bases, with 8 bases lying between them. This CDR3 comprises 12 residues. CDR3 coding DNA: TGCAGTGCTACCCCGGGACAAGAGACCCAGTACTTC. Translating it yields CSATPGQETQYF.

The V call is TRBV20-1, the J call TRBJ2-2; 14 bases line up with TRBD2. CDR1 is DFQATT, CDR2 SNEGSKA, per germline (reference sequence). The CDR3 sequence is 15 residues long. V lost 5 bases to trimming and J lost 7 bases; unmatched junction nucleotides: 6. The CDR3 DNA reads as TGCAGTGCTTCGACTAGCGGGAGGGCCTACGGGGAGCTGTTTTTT. It encodes CSASTSGRAYGELFF.

V and J are TRBV29-1 and TRBJ2-3; no firm D call. Germline CDR1 reads SQVTM; CDR2 reads ANQGSEA. This CDR3 has 13 amino acids. The ends were cut back, 3 bases at V and 0 bases at J, with 7 bases in the middle. The chain's CDR3 is CSVDRSSTDTQYF. CDR3 coding DNA: TGCAGCGTTGACAGGTCTAGCACAGATACGCAGTATTTT.

This clonotype appeared a single time. The chain employs TRBV18 and TRBJ2-1; the match to TRBD1 covers 11 bases. The CDR3 runs 16 residues. Germline V gene lookup returns CDR1 KGHSH and CDR2 LQKENI. V lost 3 bases to trimming and J lost 6 bases; unmatched junction nucleotides: 7. The CDR3 DNA follows: TGTGCCAGCTCACCGCCGGGACAGGGGGACCGCAATGAGCAGTTCTTC. Amino acids: CASSPPGQGDRNEQFF. Full variable domain (missing parts from reference TRBV18 and TRBJ2-1): NAGVMQNPRHLVRRRGQEARLRCSPMKGHSHVYWYRQLPEEGLKFMVYLQKENIIDESGMPKERFSAEFPKEGPSILRIQQVVRGDSAAYFCASSPPGQGDRNEQFFGPGTRLTVL.

This clonotype was picked up a small number of times. The chain employs TRBV27 and TRBJ2-3, with 7 bases matching TRBD2. Per germline, CDR1 MNHEY and CDR2 SMNVEV (reference sequence). The CDR3 has 14 residues. With 2 bases clipped from V and 4 bases from J, the junction kept 3 bases outside the gene matches. The CDR3 DNA reads as TGTGCCAGCAGTTTACGGGGGGAGGCAGATACGCAGTATTTT. It translates to CASSLRGEADTQYF.

This clonotype was seen just once. V gene TRBV28 combines with J gene TRBJ2-5; unclear D gene. Trimming took 5 bases from V and 3 from J, leaving 28 bases between them. CDR3 length equals 19 residues. CDR1 and CDR2 from the germline V gene are MDHEN and SYDVKM. CDR3 amino acids: CASSTPIPLFESSKETQYF. In nucleotides, the CDR3 is TGTGCCAGCAGTACCCCGATCCCCCTTTTTGAGTCCTCGAAAGAGACCCAGTACTTC.

CDR3 in DNA: TGTGCCAGCAGCCGACCGACAGGGGGCTCCTACAATGAGCAGTTCTTC. As protein: CASSRPTGGSYNEQFF. The chain couples TRBV2 to TRBJ2-1; 9 nucleotides agree with TRBD1. Germline loops: CDR1 SNHLY, CDR2 FYNNEI. The CDR3 has 16 residues. Trimming removed 6 bases from V and 0 bases from J; junction bases left unmatched: 6.

This chain joins TRBV7-9 and TRBJ2-5, with a possible D match to TRBD2 (6 bases). The CDR3 spans 14 residues. Germline V gene sequence: CDR1 SEHNR, CDR2 FQNEAQ (reference sequence). Between the trimmed V and J ends, which lost 7 bases and 4 bases, there was a span of 16 bases. CDR3 loop: CASKRESKGETQYF. For the CDR3, the DNA is TGTGCCAGCAAACGGGAGAGCAAAGGAGAGACCCAGTACTTC.

This chain connects TRBV2 to TRBJ2-3; tentatively, D is TRBD1 (5 bases). The CDR3 covers 13 residues. Germline V gene lookup returns CDR1 SNHLY and CDR2 FYNNEI. Trimming removed 6 bases from V and 3 bases from J, with 10 bases in between. CDR3 bases: TGTGCCAGCAGACAGGAAATAACAGATACGCAGTATTTT. Translation gives CASRQEITDTQYF. Looking up the rest from reference TRBV2 and TRBJ2-3 gives the full variable domain: EPEVTQTPSHQVTQMGQEVILRCVPISNHLYFYWYRQILGQKVEFLVSFYNNEISEKSEIFDDQFSVERPDGSNFTLKIRSTKLEDSAMYFCASRQEITDTQYFGPGTRLTVL.